This is a list of T cell receptor beta chains from one sample in a study of blood T cell repertoires in COVID-19. The table came from immunoSEQ multiplex PCR; TCRdb's copy has only in-frame clones and leaves some out. The sample lists about 190,000 clones; approximately 86% were seen once. The sequencing sample was made of peripheral blood. Receptor source: a man aged 30 to 45 with acute or convalescent COVID-19. Both conserved end residues are part of each CDR3. The D gene is left open where the match is weak. Size is omitted from some rows. Given values are once, few, many or a class for expanded clones.

D	size	V	length	J	CDR3	DNA
TRBD1	once	TRBV3-1/TRBV3-2	13	TRBJ1-2	CASSLGTGYGYTF	TGTGCCAGCAGCCTAGGGACAGGCTATGGCTACACCTTC
TRBD1	few	TRBV13	14	TRBJ1-2	CASSIPKGASGYTF	TGTGCCAGCAGCATCCCGAAGGGGGCTTCTGGCTACACCTTC
TRBD1	NA	TRBV3-1/TRBV3-2	18	TRBJ1-5	CASSQDHPGGGGNQPQHF	TGTGCCAGCAGCCAAGATCATCCAGGGGGCGGTGGCAATCAGCCCCAGCATTTT
NA	NA	TRBV5-1	16	TRBJ1-4	CASSPLLGGSIEKLFF	TGCGCCAGCAGCCCCCTACTCGGGGGATCCATAGAAAAACTGTTTTTT
NA	NA	TRBV30	14	TRBJ1-1	CAWKQVFLNTEAFF	TGTGCCTGGAAACAGGTTTTCTTGAACACTGAAGCTTTCTTT
TRBD1	NA	TRBV29-1	13	TRBJ2-3	CSVRRGLIDTQYF	TGCAGCGTTCGCAGGGGGCTCATAGATACGCAGTATTTT
TRBD2	NA	TRBV27	15	TRBJ2-7	CASSFSLAGGYEQYF	TGTGCCAGCAGTTTCTCATTAGCGGGAGGCTACGAGCAGTACTTC
TRBD1	once	TRBV18	14	TRBJ1-4	CASSQGARSEKLFF	TGTGCCAGCTCACAGGGGGCCCGCAGTGAAAAACTGTTTTTT
NA	NA	TRBV28	16	TRBJ1-3	CASSLFQGRSGNTIYF	TGTGCCAGCAGTTTATTCCAGGGCCGCTCTGGAAACACCATATATTTT
NA	NA	TRBV6-4	15	TRBJ1-2	CASSESPDRYYGYTF	TGTGCCAGCAGTGAATCTCCGGACAGATACTATGGCTACACCTTC
NA	NA	TRBV6-6	14	TRBJ2-1	CASSKDSAYNEQFF	TGTGCCAGCAGCAAAGACTCAGCCTACAATGAGCAGTTCTTC
TRBD2	NA	TRBV7-3	14	TRBJ2-1	CASSPLAGYNEQFF	TGTGCCAGCAGCCCGCTAGCGGGATACAATGAGCAGTTCTTC
TRBD1	NA	TRBV3-1/TRBV3-2	17	TRBJ1-2	CASSRPGQGFSNYGYTF	TGTGCCAGCAGCCGTCCGGGACAGGGGTTCTCTAACTATGGCTACACCTTC
NA	NA	TRBV27	13	TRBJ2-7	CASRRTSSYEQYF	TGTGCCAGCAGACGCACGAGCTCCTACGAGCAGTACTTC
NA	NA	TRBV3-1/TRBV3-2	14	TRBJ1-1	CASSQAGSNTEAFF	TGTGCCAGCAGCCAGGCAGGGTCAAACACTGAAGCTTTCTTT
NA	NA	TRBV6-5	14	TRBJ2-7	CASRPRTHNYEQYF	TGTGCCAGCCGTCCCCGGACACATAACTACGAGCAGTACTTC
TRBD1	once	TRBV28	15	TRBJ2-7	CASSLWDRGTYEQYF	TGTGCCAGCAGTTTATGGGACAGGGGTACCTACGAGCAGTACTTC
TRBD2	NA	TRBV28	15	TRBJ2-4	CASSVAGDRGNIQYF	TGTGCCAGCAGTGTAGCGGGAGATAGGGGGAACATTCAGTACTTC
TRBD1	NA	TRBV16	14	TRBJ1-6	CASSRQGNNSPLHF	TGTGCCAGCAGCCGACAGGGGAATAATTCACCCCTCCACTTT
NA	NA	TRBV10-1	11	TRBJ1-1	CASSDGDEAFF	TGCGCCAGCAGTGACGGAGACGAAGCTTTCTTT
NA	NA	TRBV5-1	16	TRBJ2-6	CASSSRQSSGANVLTF	TGCGCCAGCAGCTCCCGACAGTCCTCTGGGGCCAACGTCCTGACTTTC
NA	NA	TRBV11-2	13	TRBJ2-5	CASSLHREETQYF	TGTGCCAGCAGCTTACACAGGGAAGAGACCCAGTACTTC
TRBD1	once	TRBV4-1	16	TRBJ2-2	CASSRTTGKNTGELFF	TGCGCCAGCAGCCGGACGACAGGGAAGAACACCGGGGAGCTGTTTTTT
NA	NA	TRBV5-5	12	TRBJ2-1	CASSPRLDEQFF	TGTGCCAGCAGCCCACGACTGGATGAGCAGTTCTTC
NA	once	TRBV15	17	TRBJ2-3	CATSRDRGGPSTDTQYF	TGTGCCACCAGCAGAGATAGGGGGGGACCTAGCACAGATACGCAGTATTTT
NA	NA	TRBV2	14	TRBJ2-5	CASSVNRGGETQYF	TGTGCCAGCAGTGTAAACAGGGGGGGAGAGACCCAGTACTTC
NA	NA	TRBV9	15	TRBJ1-1	CASRAAQGYNTEAFF	TGTGCCAGCAGGGCCGCCCAGGGATACAACACTGAAGCTTTCTTT
TRBD1	NA	TRBV28	15	TRBJ1-3	CASSFPTGNGNTIYF	TGTGCCAGCAGTTTCCCGACAGGGAATGGAAACACCATATATTTT
TRBD2	NA	TRBV7-6	17	TRBJ2-1	CASSQRLAGASYNEQFF	TGTGCCAGCAGCCAAAGACTAGCGGGAGCCTCCTACAATGAGCAGTTCTTC
NA	NA	TRBV28	15	TRBJ1-5	CASSLGGKDNQPQHF	TGTGCCAGCAGTTTAGGGGGGAAGGACAATCAGCCCCAGCATTTT
NA	NA	TRBV28	14	TRBJ1-4	CASSLPGLSEKLFF	TGTGCCAGCAGTTTACCGGGACTAAGTGAAAAACTGTTTTTT
NA	NA	TRBV27	12	TRBJ2-1	CASTGRNNEQFF	TGTGCCAGCACAGGGCGGAACAATGAGCAGTTCTTC
TRBD1	NA	TRBV28	16	TRBJ2-3	CASSPGQGIIADTQYF	TGTGCCAGCAGCCCGGGACAGGGTATCATCGCAGATACGCAGTATTTT
NA	NA	TRBV6-2/TRBV6-3	17	TRBJ1-5	CASSVLAEINSNQPQHF	TGTGCCAGCAGCGTCCTCGCCGAGATCAATAGCAATCAGCCCCAGCATTTT
NA	NA	TRBV1	17	TRBJ2-5	CTSSSSRVKRERETQYF	TGCACCAGCAGCTCCTCCCGGGTGAAGCGGGAAAGGGAGACCCAGTACTTC
NA	NA	TRBV7-6	11	TRBJ2-1	CASSSQYEQFF	TGTGCCAGCAGCTCCCAGTATGAGCAGTTCTTC
NA	NA	TRBV5-4	14	TRBJ2-3	CASSLQGAGDTQYF	TGTGCCAGCAGCTTGCAAGGGGCTGGGGATACGCAGTATTTT
NA	NA	TRBV14	16	TRBJ2-5	CASSQSGRWGQETQYF	TGTGCCAGCAGCCAGTCCGGGAGATGGGGCCAAGAGACCCAGTACTTC
NA	NA	TRBV13	18	TRBJ2-3	CASSLTLGGGDGSDTQYF	TGTGCCAGCAGCTTAACTCTCGGAGGTGGGGATGGGTCAGATACGCAGTATTTT
TRBD2	NA	TRBV27	15	TRBJ2-1	CASSVQAGGHYEQFF	TGTGCCAGCAGTGTGCAAGCGGGGGGCCACTATGAGCAGTTCTTC
NA	once	TRBV11-2	15	TRBJ1-3	CASSSSGFSGNTIYF	TGTGCCAGCAGCTCCTCAGGGTTCTCTGGAAACACCATATATTTT
TRBD1	once	TRBV28	15	TRBJ1-2	CASSSTGASNYGYTF	TGTGCCAGCAGTTCCACAGGGGCATCTAACTATGGCTACACCTTC
TRBD1	NA	TRBV12-5	13	TRBJ2-7	CASAVIGQGEQYF	TGTGCTAGTGCCGTGATCGGACAGGGGGAGCAGTACTTC
TRBD1	NA	TRBV6-4	14	TRBJ2-1	CASRNLTGSREQFF	TGTGCCAGCAGGAATTTGACAGGGTCCAGGGAGCAGTTCTTC
NA	NA	TRBV6-6	14	TRBJ2-2	CASRQDRNTGELFF	TGTGCCAGCAGGCAGGACAGAAACACCGGGGAGCTGTTTTTT
TRBD2	NA	TRBV7-9	15	TRBJ2-7	CASSLERGTSYEQYF	TGTGCCAGCAGCTTAGAGCGGGGGACCTCCTACGAGCAGTACTTC
TRBD2	NA	TRBV5-4	16	TRBJ2-1	CASSQTGTSGGAKQFF	TGTGCCAGCAGCCAAACCGGGACTAGCGGGGGGGCAAAGCAGTTCTTC
TRBD1	NA	TRBV7-6	16	TRBJ2-5	CASNKPTGKSQETQYF	TGTGCCAGCAACAAACCGACAGGGAAAAGCCAAGAGACCCAGTACTTC